Each of the 8 T cell receptor beta chains below was sequenced from the same sample in a study of blood T cell repertoires in COVID-19. Here immunoSEQ multiplex PCR was the method, and the copy in TCRdb shows in-frame clones only, minus some. The table records some 5,200 clones, around nine tenths of them present only once. What was sequenced was peripheral blood. These receptors were collected from a woman aged 80 or over with acute or convalescent COVID-19.

The V call is TRBV5-4, the J call TRBJ2-1; 8 bases are shared with TRBD1. This CDR3 has 15 residues. The V gene end was trimmed by 3 bases and the J gene end by 8 bases; junction bases not matched to a gene: 10. Germline assignment: CDR1 SGHNT and CDR2 YYREEE (reference sequence). The CDR3: CASSSLPGQDHEQFF. In nucleotides, the CDR3 is TGTGCCAGCAGCTCACTTCCGGGACAGGACCATGAGCAGTTCTTC. The variable domain in full, with the rest retrieved from reference TRBV5-4 and TRBJ2-1, is ETGVTQSPTHLIKTRGQQVTLRCSSQSGHNTVSWYQQALGQGPQFIFQYYREEENGRGNFPPRFSGLQFPNYSSELNVNALELDDSALYLCASSSLPGQDHEQFFGPGTRLTVL.

The chain carries TRBV4-1 and TRBJ2-7, with D uncertain. Trimming shortened V by 1 base and J by 0 bases, and 13 bases separated the two germline ends. The CDR3 loop spans 16 amino acids. CDR1 MGHRA and CDR2 YSYEKL come from the germline V gene. The DNA for the CDR3 is TGCGCCAGCAGCCAAGTCCCGAGGCTGAGCTCCTACGAGCAGTACTTC. This sequence encodes CASSQVPRLSSYEQYF.

The rearrangement links TRBV18 to TRBJ1-6; unclear D gene. The V end lost 3 bases, the J end lost 5 bases, and 8 bases lay between the germline ends. The CDR3 consists of 14 residues. Germline loops: CDR1 KGHSH, CDR2 LQKENI. The CDR3 DNA reads TGTGCCAGCTCACCGGCACAGAATAATTCACCCCTCCACTTT. Its translation is CASSPAQNNSPLHF.

V gene TRBV30 combines with J gene TRBJ1-4; D not resolved. This CDR3 spans 18 amino acids. Germline CDR1 reads GTSNPN; CDR2 reads SVGIG (reference sequence). Trimming took 0 bases from V and 0 from J, leaving 17 bases between them. This CDR3 is CAWSVILGWEPTNEKLFF. The CDR3 DNA reads as TGTGCCTGGAGTGTGATTCTGGGATGGGAGCCAACTAATGAAAAACTGTTTTTT.

This chain links TRBV6-5 with TRBJ1-1; D gene ambiguous. The CDR3 loop spans 13 amino acids. Per germline, CDR1 MNHEY and CDR2 SVGAGI. The V gene lost 2 bases and the J gene lost 3 bases, with 7 bases spanning the gap. CDR3 loop: CASSYLRDTEAFF. The CDR3 nucleotides are TGTGCCAGCAGTTACCTCCGGGACACTGAAGCTTTCTTT.

The rearrangement uses TRBV3-1 (or the pseudogene TRBV3-2) and TRBJ2-5; 8 bases match TRBD2. CDR1 LGHDT and CDR2 YNNKEL come from the germline V gene (reference sequence). This CDR3 comprises 13 residues. V shed 3 bases and J 6 bases; nucleotides not matched to a gene: 3. For the CDR3, the DNA is TGTGCCAGCAGCCAGGGGACTAGGCAGACCCAGTACTTC. Protein sequence: CASSQGTRQTQYF.

The chain combines TRBV19 with TRBJ2-1; TRBD2 matches 9 bases. Unmatched junction bases numbered 3, after V lost 6 bases and J lost 0 bases. CDR1 and CDR2 (germline): LNHDA, SQIVND (reference sequence). CDR3 size: 15 residues. CDR3 region: CASRPSGVSYNEQFF. The CDR3 coding sequence is TGTGCCAGTAGGCCTAGCGGGGTCTCCTACAATGAGCAGTTCTTC.

This clone was counted a few times. The chain is built from TRBV19 and TRBJ2-7; D perhaps matches TRBD1 (6 bases). Germline V gene data show CDR1 as LNHDA and CDR2 as SQIVND (reference sequence). The V and J ends lost 4 bases and 3 bases respectively, with 16 bases between them. The CDR3 has 15 amino acids. This CDR3 is CASSRGLGEGYEQYF. CDR3 DNA sequence: TGTGCCAGTAGTAGGGGGCTAGGGGAAGGCTACGAGCAGTACTTC.